Presented here are 20 T cell receptor beta chains from one specimen sequenced in a study of blood T cell repertoires in COVID-19 (dated by TCRdb to about 2020). Libraries were prepared through the immunoSEQ multiplex PCR assay. TCRdb re-hosts the immuneACCESS table, in-frame sequences only. Its copies lack some clones; in the studies checked, an unresolved V gene accounts for under half of them, and the cause for the rest is not known. This sample comprises roughly 110,000 clones, about 85% of them detected only once. The ten most abundant clones make up approximately 1.5% of the sample. Sequencing was carried out using peripheral blood. The origin of the receptors is a middle-aged man with acute or convalescent COVID-19.

The J gene is TRBJ2-7, the V gene TRBV6-5; 8 bases match TRBD2. With 8 bases clipped from V and 0 bases from J, the junction kept 9 bases outside the gene matches. Germline loops: CDR1 MNHEY, CDR2 SVGAGI. The CDR3 is 15 residues long. The CDR3 loop reads CASRRGGPDSYEQYF. The CDR3 nucleotides read TGTGCCAGCCGCCGGGGGGGGCCGGACTCCTACGAGCAGTACTTC.

V and J are TRBV7-2 and TRBJ2-7; 7 bases fit TRBD2. V lost 2 bases to trimming and J lost 2 bases; unmatched junction nucleotides: 9. The V gene's germline CDR1 is SGHTA and CDR2 FQGNSA. This CDR3 region has 16 residues. The CDR3 loop reads CASSLREGRGAYEQYF. The CDR3 DNA is TGTGCCAGCAGCTTAAGGGAAGGACGGGGGGCCTACGAGCAGTACTTC.

The table lists this clone with a count of one. This chain connects TRBV7-9 to TRBJ2-2; 7 positions match TRBD2. Germline V gene lookup returns CDR1 SEHNR and CDR2 FQNEAQ (reference sequence). The CDR3 covers 13 residues. V lost 8 bases, J lost 7 bases, and 7 bases stayed unmatched. This CDR3 is CASGGGGGGELFF. The CDR3 nucleotides read TGTGCCAGCGGCGGGGGTGGTGGCGGGGAGCTGTTTTTT.

The V and J genes are TRBV7-2 and TRBJ2-4; possibly TRBD1 for D (5 bases). The CDR3 totals 14 residues. Looked up from germline, CDR1 is SGHTA and CDR2 is FQGNSA. Trimming cost V 1 base and J 12 bases, with 16 bases left between them. CDR3 sequence reads: CASSLGLGRLAQYF. DNA of the CDR3: TGTGCCAGCAGCTTAGGGTTGGGGCGCCTTGCTCAGTACTTC.

This sequence joins TRBV11-2 and TRBJ1-2, with a tentative D call TRBD1 (5 bases). CDR1 is SGHAT, CDR2 FQNNGV, per germline. This CDR3 is built from 14 residues. The V end was cut by 4 bases, the J end by 8 bases, with 17 bases between. CDR3 in amino acids: CASSSLNGQGGYTF. The CDR3 DNA reads TGTGCCAGCAGCTCCCTTAACGGACAAGGAGGCTACACCTTC.

The V gene is TRBV10-3, the J gene TRBJ2-3; 9 bases map to TRBD2. Germline CDR1 and CDR2: ENHRY and SYGVKD. The CDR3 covers 14 residues. The junction had 8 bases not matched to a gene; V was cut back by 11 bases and J by 2 bases. CDR3 nucleotide sequence: TGTGCCTCCAGCGCGGGGGGGCACACAGATACGCAGTATTTT. Translating gives CASSAGGHTDTQYF.

This chain connects TRBV28 to TRBJ1-4; 10 bases are shared with TRBD1. The ends lost 7 bases at V and 7 bases at J; junction bases unmatched: 6. The CDR3 contains 14 residues. In germline, CDR1 is MDHEN, CDR2 SYDVKM. The CDR3 loop is CASTRDRGPEKLFF. The CDR3 nucleotides are TGTGCCAGCACCCGGGACAGGGGCCCTGAAAAACTGTTTTTT.

The rearrangement links TRBV6-6 to TRBJ1-6; 10 bases are a match to TRBD1. Germline assignment: CDR1 MNHNY and CDR2 SVGAGI (reference sequence). With 7 bases clipped from V and 0 bases from J, the junction kept 6 bases outside the gene matches. The CDR3 is made up of 17 amino acids. The CDR3 region is CASTRTGGSSYNSPLHF. For the CDR3, the DNA is TGTGCCAGCACTCGGACAGGGGGGAGCTCCTATAATTCACCCCTCCACTTT.

The chain couples TRBV11-2 to TRBJ2-7; 9 bases align to TRBD2. Germline values: CDR1 SGHAT, CDR2 FQNNGV. V shed 4 bases, J shed 4 bases, and the junction held 5 bases outside the gene matches. The CDR3 extends over 14 amino acids. CDR3: CASSSIAGVYEQYF. The DNA for the CDR3 is TGTGCCAGCAGCTCTATAGCGGGAGTGTACGAGCAGTACTTC.

The chain has TRBV27 and TRBJ2-3, with a possible D match to TRBD1 (7 bases). Germline V CDR1 and CDR2: MNHEY, SMNVEV (reference sequence). The CDR3 extends over 18 amino acids. Trimming pared 2 bases from V and 0 bases from J, leaving 18 bases between. The CDR3 DNA reads as TGTGCCAGCAGTTTACGAGGGGGCAAGCGGGCCAGCACAGATACGCAGTATTTT. It yields the protein CASSLRGGKRASTDTQYF.

The V and J genes are TRBV5-1 and TRBJ1-1; D unclear. The germline V gene encodes CDR1 SGHRS and CDR2 YFSETQ. Trimming took 5 bases from V and 1 from J, leaving 9 bases between them. This CDR3 region has 13 residues. Here the CDR3 DNA reads TGCGCCAGCAGAACCTCAGGGAACACTGAAGCTTTCTTT. Translated: CASRTSGNTEAFF.

The rearrangement joins TRBV11-2 to TRBJ2-7, with 7 bases matching TRBD1. Germline CDR1 reads SGHAT; CDR2 reads FQNNGV. There are 16 residues in the CDR3. The V gene end was trimmed by 5 bases and the J gene end by 2 bases; junction bases not matched to a gene: 12. The CDR3 spells CASSPGAPGGAYEQYF. As DNA, the CDR3 is TGTGCCAGCAGCCCTGGGGCGCCAGGGGGTGCCTACGAGCAGTACTTC.

This clone was seen only a few times. The rearrangement joins TRBV28 to TRBJ2-3; D may be TRBD2 (5 bases). V lost 8 bases, J lost 0 bases, and 12 bases lay in between. The CDR3 spans 14 residues. CDR1 and CDR2 (germline): MDHEN, SYDVKM. The chain's CDR3 is CASSGDFSTDTQYF. The CDR3 coding sequence is TGTGCCAGCTCCGGGGATTTTAGCACAGATACGCAGTATTTT.

V and J are TRBV2 and TRBJ2-1; 9 bases map to TRBD1. The CDR3 contains 15 residues. CDR1 is SNHLY and CDR2 is FYNNEI in the germline V gene. V dropped 6 bases and J dropped 4; count of bases not matched to a gene: 7. The CDR3 region is CASSGQGLRYNEQFF. CDR3 in DNA: TGTGCCAGCAGCGGACAGGGGTTGCGGTACAATGAGCAGTTCTTC.

The gene calls are TRBV2 and TRBJ1-1; D gene uncertain. Germline loops: CDR1 SNHLY, CDR2 FYNNEI. The ends were cut back, 4 bases at V and 1 base at J, with 13 bases in the middle. This CDR3 spans 15 amino acids. CDR3 DNA: TGTGCCAGCAGTGGACGAGGCGTGGGGAACACTGAAGCTTTCTTT. This gives the protein CASSGRGVGNTEAFF.

This clone was observed once. The chain combines TRBV4-3 with TRBJ2-2; D not resolved. This CDR3 has 16 residues. Trimming removed 1 base from V and 0 bases from J, with 9 bases in between. CDR1 is LGHNA and CDR2 is YSLEER in the germline V gene. The CDR3 bases are TGCGCCAGCAGCCAAGGTAGTGGGCCGAACACCGGGGAGCTGTTTTTT. It encodes CASSQGSGPNTGELFF.

CDR3 sequence (DNA): TGTGCCAGCAGCTTAGGATACAGCTATAGCACAGATACGCAGTATTTT. It specifies CASSLGYSYSTDTQYF. The chain recombines TRBV7-8 with TRBJ2-3; D gene ambiguous. Per the germline V gene, CDR1 is SGHVS and CDR2 is FQNEAQ. The CDR3 contains 16 residues. V lost 1 base to trimming and J lost 0 bases, with 11 bases between them.

The chain joins TRBV9 to TRBJ2-2; the D gene is possibly TRBD2 (6 bases). Germline CDR1 reads SGDLS; CDR2 reads YYNGEE. The CDR3 sequence is 16 residues long. Trimming removed 0 bases from V and 3 bases from J, with 12 bases in between. The CDR3 DNA reads TGTGCCAGCAGCGTAGTGGAGGGGATTGACACCGGGGAGCTGTTTTTT. It yields the protein CASSVVEGIDTGELFF.

The chain joins TRBV7-2 to TRBJ1-6; no clear D. This CDR3 comprises 14 residues. Trimming cost V 1 base and J 5 bases, with 6 bases left between them. From germline, CDR1 is SGHTA and CDR2 FQGNSA. CDR3 nucleotides: TGTGCCAGCAGCTTAGTGAGCGATAATTCACCCCTCCACTTT. Translated, it gives CASSLVSDNSPLHF.

The V gene is TRBV7-9, the J gene TRBJ2-2, with D perhaps TRBD2 (7 bases). This CDR3 contains 16 residues. Per the germline V gene, CDR1 is SEHNR and CDR2 is FQNEAQ (reference sequence). Trimming pared 2 bases from V and 7 bases from J, leaving 17 bases between. CDR3 loop: CASSLLGGPRSGELFF. The CDR3 DNA reads as TGTGCCAGCAGCTTACTCGGGGGGCCAAGGAGCGGGGAGCTGTTTTTT.